What follows are 25 T cell receptor beta chains derived from one specimen sequenced in a study of regulatory dendritic cells for organ transplantation. Method: immunoSEQ multiplex PCR; TCRdb's copy keeps in-frame clones and lacks some. The sample yields 9,000 to 13,000 clones, roughly 70% seen once. Sequencing input: memory CD8+ T cells from blood. Subset noted: CD45RO+ memory T cells. These receptors came from a human donor in good health.

The chain combines TRBV29-1 with TRBJ2-7; D is uncertain. The CDR3 extends over 11 amino acids. Germline V gives CDR1 SQVTM, CDR2 ANQGSEA. V dropped 2 bases and J dropped 3 bases, with 5 bases sitting between them. The CDR3 sequence: CSVEHRYEQYF. DNA for the CDR3: TGCAGCGTTGAACACCGCTACGAGCAGTACTTC.

J is TRBJ2-3 and V is TRBV28, with TRBD1 matching 12 bases. With 2 bases clipped from V and 4 bases from J, the junction kept 4 bases outside the gene matches. CDR3 length: 16 amino acids. Per the germline V gene, CDR1 is MDHEN and CDR2 is SYDVKM. The CDR3 loop reads CASSLGTGGAADTQYF. In DNA form, the CDR3 reads TGTGCCAGCAGTTTAGGGACAGGGGGCGCGGCAGATACGCAGTATTTT.

The chain is built from TRBV6-1 and TRBJ2-5, with 10 bases aligning to TRBD2. The germline gives CDR1 MNHNS, CDR2 SASEGT. V lost 2 bases and J lost 0; bases outside the gene matches: 0. CDR3 size: 15 residues. The CDR3 spells CASSELAGDQETQYF. DNA of the CDR3: TGTGCCAGCAGTGAACTAGCGGGGGACCAAGAGACCCAGTACTTC.

V is TRBV6-5 and J is TRBJ2-7; D gene ambiguous. Germline loops: CDR1 MNHEY, CDR2 SVGAGI. The V gene lost 1 base and the J gene lost 2 bases, with 6 bases spanning the gap. The CDR3 totals 13 residues. The CDR3 region has the DNA TGTGCCAGCAGTTACTTAGATCCCTACGAGCAGTACTTC. Its translation: CASSYLDPYEQYF.

The chain employs TRBV4-3 and TRBJ2-3; D perhaps matches TRBD2 (6 bases). V lost 3 bases and J 2 bases, leaving 18 bases between the germline ends. Germline values: CDR1 LGHNA, CDR2 YSLEER. The CDR3 totals 17 residues. The CDR3 loop reads CASSHYRDFLPTDTQYF. CDR3 bases: TGCGCCAGCAGCCATTACCGGGACTTCCTACCCACAGATACGCAGTATTTT.

The chain links TRBV28 to TRBJ2-5; D may be TRBD2 (6 bases). The CDR3 runs to 16 residues. V gave up 5 bases and J gave up 0 bases, with 16 bases separating them. The germline gives CDR1 MDHEN, CDR2 SYDVKM. As DNA, the CDR3 is TGTGCCAGCAGTAGTTGGGGGGAAGCATACCAAGAGACCCAGTACTTC. It codes for CASSSWGEAYQETQYF.

Only one count was recorded for this clone. The rearrangement joins TRBV6-5 to TRBJ1-1; D might be TRBD1 (5 bases). Trimming stripped 5 bases from V and 4 bases from J, with 14 bases between. Germline CDR1 reads MNHEY; CDR2 reads SVGAGI. The CDR3 length is 14 residues. The CDR3 is CASSGGELGTEAFF. DNA for the CDR3: TGTGCCAGCAGTGGGGGGGAACTAGGCACTGAAGCTTTCTTT.

The gene calls are TRBV7-1 and TRBJ2-7; the D gene is possibly TRBD2 (6 bases). TRBV7-1 is annotated as an ORF whose role is uncertain. Trimming cost V 4 bases and J 4 bases, with 14 bases left between them. This CDR3 has 14 residues. CDR3 bases: TGTGCCAGCAGCTTACTACCGGGAGCATACGAGCAGTACTTC. Protein sequence: CASSLLPGAYEQYF.

V usage is TRBV30 and J usage is TRBJ2-1; 7 nucleotides agree with TRBD2. J gave up 4 bases and V 2 bases, and 5 bases lay outside the gene matches. Germline V lookup: CDR1 GTSNPN, CDR2 SVGIG (reference sequence). The CDR3 consists of 14 residues. CDR3 DNA sequence: TGTGCCTGGAGTTTGTCTAGCGGTTACAATGAGCAGTTCTTC. It specifies CAWSLSSGYNEQFF.

Only a few counts were recorded for this clone. This chain links TRBV2 with TRBJ1-1; no clear D gene. The CDR3 has 12 amino acids. CDR1 SNHLY and CDR2 FYNNEI come from the germline V gene. Written as DNA, the CDR3 is TGTGCTAGAGAGGCGGAGAACACTGAAGCTTTCTTT. Its protein is CAREAENTEAFF.

This clone was seen a handful of times. V usage is TRBV5-1 and J usage is TRBJ2-2, with D possibly matching TRBD1 (6 bases). Between the trimmed V and J ends, which lost 2 bases and 7 bases, there was a span of 21 bases. CDR1 is SGHRS, CDR2 YFSETQ, per germline. CDR3 size: 17 residues. DNA for the CDR3: TGCGCCAGCAGCTTACATACTCCCGACAGGTCGGGCGGGGAGCTGTTTTTT. Its protein product is CASSLHTPDRSGGELFF.

This clone was detected only a few times. The V and J genes are TRBV5-4 and TRBJ1-1; a possible D gene is TRBD1 (5 bases). The germline CDR1 and CDR2 sequences are SGHNT and YYREEE (reference sequence). The CDR3 loop spans 13 amino acids. Trimming removed 0 bases from V and 7 bases from J, with 10 bases in between. The CDR3 protein is CASSLDRGGEAFF. The CDR3 DNA follows: TGTGCCAGCAGCTTGGATAGGGGCGGTGAAGCTTTCTTT. Together with reference TRBV5-4 and TRBJ1-1, the CDR3 gives the full variable domain: ETGVTQSPTHLIKTRGQQVTLRCSSQSGHNTVSWYQQALGQGPQFIFQYYREEENGRGNFPPRFSGLQFPNYSSELNVNALELDDSALYLCASSLDRGGEAFFGQGTRLTVV.

This chain uses TRBV6-1 with TRBJ2-3, with TRBD1 matching over 7 bases. The ends lost 4 bases at V and 2 bases at J; junction bases unmatched: 6. The CDR3 consists of 15 residues. Per the germline V gene, CDR1 is MNHNS and CDR2 is SASEGT. CDR3 residues: CASSVLTGTTDTQYF. In DNA form, the CDR3 reads TGTGCCAGCAGTGTGCTGACAGGGACCACAGATACGCAGTATTTT.

This clone was observed a few times. The rearrangement joins TRBV15 to TRBJ2-2; 7 positions agree with TRBD1. The germline V gene has CDR1 LNHNV and CDR2 YYDKDF (reference sequence). J was trimmed by 5 bases and V by 5 bases; bases with no gene match: 5. This CDR3 spans 14 amino acids. CDR3 in DNA: TGTGCCACCAGCTGGGACAGTTCAACCGGGGAGCTGTTTTTT. It translates to CATSWDSSTGELFF. Complete variable domain (other parts from reference TRBV15 and TRBJ2-2): DAMVIQNPRYQVTQFGKPVTLSCSQTLNHNVMYWYQQKSSQAPKLLFHYYDKDFNNEADTPDNFQSRRPNTSFCFLDIRSPGLGDTAMYLCATSWDSSTGELFFGEGSRLTVL.

This clone appeared a single time. The chain recombines TRBV9 with TRBJ1-1, with D possibly matching TRBD1 (6 bases). The length of the CDR3 is 15 residues. The V gene's germline CDR1 is SGDLS and CDR2 YYNGEE. V was shortened by 3 bases and J by 1 base, with 13 bases between the two germline ends. Here the CDR3 reads CASSAGDTRNTEAFF. CDR3 DNA: TGTGCCAGCAGCGCCGGGGACACTCGGAACACTGAAGCTTTCTTT.

This rearrangement joins TRBV9 to TRBJ1-1; D uncertain. CDR3 length: 15 residues. Per the germline V gene, CDR1 is SGDLS and CDR2 is YYNGEE. V lost 3 bases, J lost 4 bases, and 16 bases lay in between. This chain's CDR3 is CASSADLPGGTEAFF. The DNA of the CDR3 is TGTGCCAGCAGCGCGGATCTCCCGGGCGGCACTGAAGCTTTCTTT.

A single count supports this clone. J is TRBJ1-1 and V is TRBV7-8, with D perhaps TRBD1 (5 bases). Germline V lookup: CDR1 SGHVS, CDR2 FQNEAQ. Trimming took off 6 bases at V and 4 bases at J, with 21 bases between the two ends. The CDR3 loop spans 16 amino acids. DNA for the CDR3: TGTGCCAGCAGTCCGGACACGGGCGCCGGGGGCACTGAAGCTTTCTTT. This codes for CASSPDTGAGGTEAFF.

V is TRBV19 and J is TRBJ2-5, with 7 positions matching TRBD2. In germline, CDR1 is LNHDA, CDR2 SQIVND (reference sequence). Losses at the gene ends were 3 bases for V and 4 bases for J; bases not matched to a gene: 8. This CDR3 has 15 residues. The CDR3 nucleotides read TGTGCCAGTAGTATTGGTGGGGGGGTCGGAGAGACCCAGTACTTC. Protein: CASSIGGGVGETQYF.

The rearrangement links TRBV7-9 to TRBJ2-3; perhaps TRBD2 as D (6 bases). V lost 2 bases to trimming and J lost 0 bases, with 9 bases between them. The germline CDR1 and CDR2 sequences are SEHNR and FQNEAQ (reference sequence). There are 15 residues in the CDR3. This CDR3 is CASSLFGGSTDTQYF. As DNA, the CDR3 is TGTGCCAGCAGCTTATTCGGGGGTAGCACAGATACGCAGTATTTT.

CDR3 residues: CASSRGGNIQYF. CDR3 sequence (DNA): TGTGCCAGCAGTAGGGGGGGGAACATTCAGTACTTC. The rearrangement links TRBV2 to TRBJ2-4; D may be TRBD2 (7 bases). This CDR3 is 12 amino acids long. Germline V CDR1 and CDR2: SNHLY, FYNNEI. The V and J ends lost 5 bases and 7 bases respectively, with 9 bases between them. The full variable domain, rest sourced from reference TRBV2 and TRBJ2-4, is EPEVTQTPSHQVTQMGQEVILRCVPISNHLYFYWYRQILGQKVEFLVSFYNNEISEKSEIFDDQFSVERPDGSNFTLKIRSTKLEDSAMYFCASSRGGNIQYFGAGTRLSVL.

The DNA of the CDR3 is TGTGCCAGCAGCTTAGCCGATGCGGGAGGGCTATACAATGAGCAGTTCTTC. It translates to CASSLADAGGLYNEQFF. The chain uses TRBV7-8 and TRBJ2-1, with 9 bases matching TRBD2. CDR3 length: 17 amino acids. Germline V CDR1 and CDR2: SGHVS, FQNEAQ. Losses at the gene ends were 0 bases for V and 4 bases for J; bases not matched to a gene: 7.

This clone was found a few times. V gene TRBV7-9 combines with J gene TRBJ2-3, with TRBD2 identical over 7 bases. The germline V gene encodes CDR1 SEHNR and CDR2 FQNEAQ (reference sequence). The CDR3 has 15 amino acids. J lost 3 bases, V lost 3 bases, and 6 bases had no gene match. The CDR3 nucleotides are TGTGCCAGCAGCTTCGCGGGGGATGCGACAGATACGCAGTATTTT. This codes for CASSFAGDATDTQYF.

The V gene is TRBV7-9, the J gene TRBJ2-1; 7 bases match TRBD2. This CDR3 comprises 17 residues. V shed 5 bases and J 0 bases; nucleotides not matched to a gene: 10. The germline V gene has CDR1 SEHNR and CDR2 FQNEAQ (reference sequence). CDR3 region: CASSPPSGGHSYNEQFF. The CDR3 DNA reads TGTGCCAGCAGCCCCCCCTCGGGAGGCCACTCCTACAATGAGCAGTTCTTC. Looking up the rest from reference TRBV7-9 and TRBJ2-1 gives the full variable domain: DTGVSQNPRHKITKRGQNVTFRCDPISEHNRLYWYRQTLGQGPEFLTYFQNEAQLEKSRLLSDRFSAERPKGSFSTLEIQRTEQGDSAMYLCASSPPSGGHSYNEQFFGPGTRLTVL.

This clone was seen just once. The V gene is TRBV11-2, the J gene TRBJ2-1; TRBD2 agrees at 12 bases. The CDR3 sequence is 17 residues long. V gave up 5 bases and J gave up 5 bases; unmatched junction bases: 10. Germline V gene data show CDR1 as SGHAT and CDR2 as FQNNGV. The CDR3 protein is CASSPPTGTSGHNEQFF. In DNA, the CDR3 is TGTGCCAGCAGCCCCCCCACCGGGACTAGCGGGCACAATGAGCAGTTCTTC. The full variable domain, completed using reference TRBV11-2 and TRBJ2-1, is EAGVAQSPRYKIIEKRQSVAFWCNPISGHATLYWYQQILGQGPKLLIQFQNNGVVDDSQLPKDRFSAERLKGVDSTLKIQPAKLEDSAVYLCASSPPTGTSGHNEQFFGPGTRLTVL.

This chain joins TRBV6-5 and TRBJ1-1, with D hard to call. The CDR3 consists of 12 residues. The germline CDR1 and CDR2 sequences are MNHEY and SVGAGI. Trimming shortened V by 1 base and J by 8 bases, and 8 bases separated the two germline ends. The CDR3, as DNA: TGTGCCAGCAGTTACTTCGGCGGAGAAGCTTTCTTT. Translation: CASSYFGGEAFF.